This T cell receptor (beta chain) stems from a study of shared clonotypes between healthy human individuals. The wider study: CD8 memory received one plate per donor, CD8 naive two, CD4 memory three and CD4 naive three.

Note on this clone: The antigen remains unidentified.

The study's findings and limits: Naive subsets generally exceeded memory subsets in estimated richness.

The CDR3 consists of 14 residues. The V gene end was trimmed by 6 bases and the J gene end by 5 bases; junction bases not matched to a gene: 4. From germline, CDR1 is WSHSY and CDR2 SAAADI. Per the original data handling: Without quality scores, immunoSEQ junctional reads could not be filtered like full-length reads. The repertoire was sequenced with immunoSEQ multiplex PCR; TCRdb's copy has only in-frame clones and lacks some. That table furnishes V, J and clone size, whereas the DNA furnished D and trimming. The sample lists about 2,500,000 clones, approximately 94% seen once, with around 0.14% in the top ten.

Sequencing input: naive CD4+ T cells sorted from blood. Subset noted: CD45RA+ positively selected. The sequence came from a man younger than 35 in good health. This chain connects TRBV10-2 to TRBJ2-1, with 10 bases identical to TRBD2. CDR3 sequence reads: CASRTSGPDNEQFF. DNA for the CDR3: TGCGCCAGCAGGACTAGCGGGCCCGACAATGAGCAGTTCTTC.